The 31 T cell receptor beta chains listed next were all sequenced from one sample in a study. Tregs were sorted as CD4+CD25+CD127-/low cells. MiXCR, run by TCRdb on the 5' RACE reads, gives a single entry per CDR3 protein. The sample contains 52,000 or so distinct CDR3 sequences, more than 20% of which appear only once. Sequencing input: tumor-infiltrating Tregs sorted from the breast tumor. The receptors were sampled from a female donor with breast cancer.

The chain joins TRBV10-2 to TRBJ2-7; D remains ambiguous. Germline loops: CDR1 WSHSY, CDR2 SAAADI. The CDR3 covers 13 residues. V was pared by 5 bases and J by 2 bases, with 10 bases between. CDR3 amino acids: CASSSGLTYEQYF. The DNA of the CDR3 is TGCGCCAGCAGTTCTGGTTTAACCTACGAGCAGTACTTC.

The V call is TRBV7-8, the J call TRBJ2-7, with D hard to call. The CDR3 length is 14 residues. Germline CDR1 is SGHVS and CDR2 is FQNEAQ. With 5 bases removed from V and 0 bases from J, the gap between germline ends came to 11 bases. The CDR3 reads CASSPLTSSYEQYF. CDR3 bases: TGTGCCAGCAGCCCGTTGACTTCCTCCTACGAGCAGTACTTC.

This clonotype has at least ten counts. The V call is TRBV7-2, the J call TRBJ1-2; 7 positions match TRBD1. Germline values: CDR1 SGHTA, CDR2 FQGNSA. The CDR3 has 12 residues. V lost 1 base and J lost 8; bases outside the gene matches: 1. The CDR3 spells CASSLGQGGYTF. CDR3 DNA sequence: TGTGCCAGCAGCTTAGGACAGGGAGGCTACACCTTC.

This clonotype came up many times. CDR3 amino acids: CASSLVGGITDTQYF. CDR3 sequence (DNA): TGCGCCAGCAGCTTGGTTGGCGGAATCACAGATACGCAGTATTTT. V gene TRBV5-1 combines with J gene TRBJ2-3; no clear D gene. The germline V gene encodes CDR1 SGHRS and CDR2 YFSETQ. V was shortened by 0 bases and J by 2 bases, with 10 bases between the two germline ends. This CDR3 has 15 amino acids.

This clonotype has just a few counts. The chain links TRBV18 to TRBJ2-5; 8 bases fit TRBD2. The V segment lost 4 bases and the J segment 5 bases; nucleotides outside the gene matches: 6. The CDR3 length is 14 residues. Germline V gene lookup returns CDR1 KGHSH and CDR2 LQKENI. The chain's CDR3 is CASSRSAGGETQYF. The CDR3 DNA reads TGTGCCAGCTCACGGTCCGCGGGGGGTGAGACCCAGTACTTC.

In its sample, this clonotype was seen many times. This chain uses TRBV20-1 with TRBJ1-2; 10 nucleotides line up with TRBD1. This CDR3 is built from 14 residues. After removal of 6 bases from V and 4 bases from J, the junction contained 8 bases not matched to a gene. Germline CDR1 DFQATT, CDR2 SNEGSKA (reference sequence). The CDR3 sequence: CSAPGTGVGYGYTF. CDR3 bases: TGCAGTGCCCCCGGGACAGGGGTTGGCTATGGCTACACCTTC.

This clonotype has only a few counts. The chain links TRBV6-1 to TRBJ2-7; 11 positions match TRBD1. Germline assignment: CDR1 MNHNS and CDR2 SASEGT. Germline trimming cut 5 bases from V and 3 bases from J; bases unmatched to any gene: 6. This CDR3 comprises 15 residues. CDR3 in amino acids: CASSFSGTGGYEQYF. The CDR3 nucleotides are TGTGCCAGCAGTTTCTCCGGGACAGGGGGCTACGAGCAGTACTTC.

The chain carries TRBV6-1 and TRBJ1-5; maybe TRBD1 (6 bases). The germline gives CDR1 MNHNS, CDR2 SASEGT. The V end was cut by 2 bases, the J end by 7 bases, with 12 bases between. The CDR3 covers 14 residues. The CDR3 DNA reads as TGTGCCAGCAGTGAACAACAGGGTGAGCAGCCCCAGCATTTT. It encodes CASSEQQGEQPQHF.

This clonotype was counted ten times or more. CDR3: CASGGQGEAFF. In DNA form, the CDR3 reads TGTGCCAGCGGGGGACAGGGTGAAGCTTTCTTT. This sequence joins TRBV6-2 or TRBV6-3 and TRBJ1-1, with TRBD1 matching over 9 bases. The trim removed 8 bases at V and 7 bases at J, leaving 2 bases unmatched. From germline, CDR1 is MNHEY and CDR2 SVGEGT. The CDR3 totals 11 residues.

This clonotype has more than one count but fewer than ten. The V gene is TRBV29-1, the J gene TRBJ2-5; tentatively, D is TRBD1 (5 bases). Germline CDR1 reads SQVTM; CDR2 reads ANQGSEA. The CDR3 length is 15 residues. The V gene lost 7 bases and the J gene lost 5 bases, with 23 bases spanning the gap. The CDR3 spells CSASRAGLAIETQYF. The CDR3 DNA follows: TGCAGCGCCTCTCGGGCAGGGTTGGCGATTGAGACCCAGTACTTC.

In this sample, this clonotype turned up many times. CDR3 sequence: CASSYMGPPDTQYF. In DNA form, the CDR3 reads TGTGCCAGCAGTTACATGGGGCCCCCAGATACGCAGTATTTT. The J gene is TRBJ2-3, the V gene TRBV6-5, with D possibly being TRBD1 (5 bases). V was trimmed by 2 bases and J by 4 bases, leaving 10 bases between them. This CDR3 is built from 14 residues. In germline, CDR1 is MNHEY, CDR2 SVGAGI.

This clonotype showed up just a few times. This rearrangement joins TRBV25-1 to TRBJ1-4, with TRBD1 identical over 10 bases. V trimming: 10 bases; J trimming: 11 bases; junction bases outside the gene matches: 13. Per germline, CDR1 MGHDK and CDR2 SYGVNS. The CDR3 covers 14 residues. The DNA of the CDR3 is TGTGCCATCAGAGAAGGGACAGGGGAGGGGAAACTGTTTTTT. Translation: CAIREGTGEGKLFF.

This clonotype has a handful of counts. V and J are TRBV20-1 and TRBJ2-5; TRBD1 aligns across 7 bases. V trimming: 6 bases; J trimming: 2 bases; junction bases outside the gene matches: 15. Per the germline V gene, CDR1 is DFQATT and CDR2 is SNEGSKA (reference sequence). The CDR3 has 16 residues. In DNA form, the CDR3 reads TGCAGTGCCCCGAGGGCAGGGGGTTGGGGACAAGAGACCCAGTACTTC. Amino acids: CSAPRAGGWGQETQYF.

This clonotype has at least ten counts. The CDR3 coding sequence is TGTGCCAGCAGCCCCGGACTAGCGGGAGATTCAGATACGCAGTATTTT. Its protein is CASSPGLAGDSDTQYF. The chain combines TRBV5-5 with TRBJ2-3; 13 positions match TRBD2. V was pared by 4 bases and J by 4 bases, with 6 bases of the junction left unmatched. The CDR3 loop spans 16 amino acids. Per the germline V gene, CDR1 is SGHKS and CDR2 is YYEKEE (reference sequence).

This clonotype was recorded a few times. V is TRBV7-8 and J is TRBJ2-2; 9 bases are shared with TRBD2. Germline V gives CDR1 SGHVS, CDR2 FQNEAQ. The CDR3 contains 18 residues. Trimming took 5 bases from V and 0 from J; bases not matched to a gene: 10. The CDR3 DNA reads as TGTGCCAGCAGCCCCCCAAGGCGACTAGCGGCGAACACCGGGGAGCTGTTTTTT. Translation gives CASSPPRRLAANTGELFF.

The V call is TRBV12-3 or TRBV12-4, the J call TRBJ1-1; D is unclear. V was pared by 3 bases and J by 1 base, with 6 bases between. The CDR3 spans 13 residues. The CDR3 coding sequence is TGTGCCAGCAGTTTCAGACAGAACACTGAAGCTTTCTTT. As protein: CASSFRQNTEAFF.

The chain combines TRBV6-2 or TRBV6-3 with TRBJ2-1, with D possibly matching TRBD2 (5 bases). From germline, CDR1 is MNHEY and CDR2 SVGEGT. The V gene lost 5 bases and the J gene lost 0 bases, with 11 bases spanning the gap. There are 15 residues in the CDR3. The CDR3 DNA reads TGTGCCAGCAGTCTGGACTCCCGCTCCTACAATGAGCAGTTCTTC. It specifies CASSLDSRSYNEQFF.

This clonotype came up a few times. The chain links TRBV20-1 to TRBJ2-5, with D maybe TRBD2 (5 bases). This CDR3 contains 13 residues. Trimming pared 7 bases from V and 3 bases from J, leaving 15 bases between. CDR1 DFQATT and CDR2 SNEGSKA come from the germline V gene (reference sequence). CDR3 amino acids: CSVAVGREETQYF. CDR3 nucleotides: TGCAGTGTTGCGGTAGGGCGGGAAGAGACCCAGTACTTC.

The count of this clonotype is one. A much larger clonotype is one base distant, so this may be a read error. The V and J genes are TRBV20-1 and TRBJ1-2, with a tentative D call TRBD1 (6 bases). Germline CDR1 reads DFQATT; CDR2 reads SNEGSKA (reference sequence). The CDR3 contains 14 residues. This chain's CDR3 is CSAKVGALRYDYTF. The CDR3 region has the DNA TGCAGTGCTAAGGTGGGGGCCCTTCGCTATGACTACACCTTC.

The J gene is TRBJ2-1, the V gene TRBV7-9, with 11 bases matching TRBD2. This CDR3 has 15 residues. V shed 4 bases and J 6 bases; nucleotides not matched to a gene: 5. CDR1 and CDR2 (germline): SEHNR, FQNEAQ (reference sequence). The CDR3 region has the DNA TGTGCCAGCAGCTCTACTAGCGGGGGTCCCAATGAGCAGTTCTTC. It is translated as CASSSTSGGPNEQFF.

V is TRBV11-3 and J is TRBJ2-5, with 7 bases matching TRBD2. The germline gives CDR1 SGHNT, CDR2 YENEEA. V lost 1 base to trimming and J lost 4 bases; unmatched junction nucleotides: 3. This CDR3 is built from 14 residues. The CDR3 spells CASSLVTGGETQYF. CDR3 nucleotide sequence: TGTGCCAGCAGCTTAGTCACGGGGGGAGAGACCCAGTACTTC.

The CDR3 loop reads CSVERGSYGYTF. In nucleotides, the CDR3 is TGCAGCGTAGAAAGGGGGAGCTATGGCTACACCTTC. The V call is TRBV29-1, the J call TRBJ1-2; possible D gene TRBD1, 6 bases. The CDR3 runs to 12 residues. Trimming cost V 6 bases and J 4 bases, with 12 bases left between them. Per the germline V gene, CDR1 is SQVTM and CDR2 is ANQGSEA. Together with reference TRBV29-1 and TRBJ1-2, the CDR3 gives the full variable domain: SAVISQKPSRDICQRGTSLTIQCQVDSQVTMMFWYRQQPGQSLTLIATANQGSEATYESGFVIDKFPISRPNLTFSTLTVSNMSPEDSSIYLCSVERGSYGYTFGSGTRLTVV.

A word on this clonotype: Compared with germline, one end of the junction differs, possibly owing to a read error. J is TRBJ1-2 and V is TRBV7-8; a weak D match, TRBD1 (5 bases). The CDR3 length is 16 residues. Germline loops: CDR1 SGHVS, CDR2 FQNEAQ. The CDR3 spells CASSLEVTASNDGYTF. The CDR3 coding sequence is TGTGCCAGCAGCTTAGAAGTGACAGCATCTAACGATGGCTACACCTTC.

This clonotype was recorded many times. The rearrangement uses TRBV15 and TRBJ1-1; D gene uncertain. The germline V gene encodes CDR1 LNHNV and CDR2 YYDKDF (reference sequence). The ends were cut back, 0 bases at V and 2 bases at J, with 7 bases in the middle. The CDR3 extends over 14 amino acids. The DNA of the CDR3 is TGTGCCACCAGCAGAGATAAGGTAAACACTGAAGCTTTCTTT. This sequence encodes CATSRDKVNTEAFF.

The sample holds a few counts of this clonotype. The gene calls are TRBV5-1 and TRBJ1-2; D unresolved. The CDR3 is 13 amino acids. CDR1 and CDR2 (germline): SGHRS, YFSETQ. V was trimmed by 3 bases and J by 6 bases, leaving 12 bases between them. CDR3 nucleotide sequence: TGCGCCAGCAGCTATGGGCTACGGGATGGCTACACCTTC. It translates to CASSYGLRDGYTF.

On this clonotype itself: A much larger clonotype is one base distant, so this may be a read error. The rearrangement joins TRBV5-5 to TRBJ2-3, with a weak D call TRBD1 (5 bases). The CDR3 is made up of 14 amino acids. Looked up from germline, CDR1 is SGHKS and CDR2 is YYEKEE (reference sequence). The CDR3 region is CASSSPGSTGTQYF. As DNA, the CDR3 is TGTGCCAGCAGCTCTCCCGGGTCCACAGGTACGCAGTATTTT.

This clonotype has more than one count but fewer than ten. This chain joins TRBV7-2 and TRBJ2-1; tentatively, D is TRBD2 (6 bases). The germline V and J ends were trimmed by 5 bases and 4 bases, with 15 bases remaining between them. The CDR3 totals 15 residues. Germline lookup yields CDR1 SGHTA and CDR2 FQGNSA. In DNA, the CDR3 is TGTGCCAGCAGCGAGACGGGACTCAGATACAATGAGCAGTTCTTC. This codes for CASSETGLRYNEQFF.

This clonotype was picked up many times. The J gene is TRBJ2-7, the V gene TRBV28; D is undetermined. The CDR3 loop spans 11 amino acids. The germline gives CDR1 MDHEN, CDR2 SYDVKM. The ends were cut back, 3 bases at V and 5 bases at J, with 5 bases in the middle. The CDR3 here is CASSFADEQYF. The CDR3 DNA sequence: TGTGCCAGCAGTTTCGCGGACGAGCAGTACTTC.

This clonotype showed up many times. The chain joins TRBV12-3 or TRBV12-4 to TRBJ1-5; 7 bases match TRBD1. V was clipped by 7 bases and J by 0 bases; unmatched bases: 9. This CDR3 region has 16 residues. The CDR3 loop is CASTIYRGSSNQPQHF. The CDR3 nucleotides are TGTGCCAGCACCATCTACAGGGGAAGTAGCAATCAGCCCCAGCATTTT.

Comments on this clonotype: A much larger clone differs from this one at a single base, so this may be a read error. It is likely a read error, because the conserved phenylalanine at the end of the CDR3 is missing. The chain is built from TRBV6-2 or TRBV6-3 and TRBJ1-1; the D gene is possibly TRBD1 (5 bases). CDR3 size: 17 residues. Trimming stripped 2 bases from V and 0 bases from J, with 16 bases between. Germline V CDR1 and CDR2: MNHEY, SVGEGT. This CDR3 reads CASSYHRGRAMNTEAFL. In DNA form, the CDR3 reads TGTGCCAGCAGTTACCACCGGGGCAGGGCAATGAACACTGAAGCTTTCCTT.

V usage is TRBV7-9 and J usage is TRBJ2-1; 7 nucleotides agree with TRBD1. CDR3 length: 11 residues. The junction had 2 bases not matched to a gene; V was cut back by 8 bases and J by 7 bases. Germline CDR1 is SEHNR and CDR2 is FQNEAQ (reference sequence). Written as DNA, the CDR3 is TGTGCCAGCCAGGGGGAGAATGAGCAGTTCTTC. Protein: CASQGENEQFF. The full variable domain, rest sourced from reference TRBV7-9 and TRBJ2-1, is DTGVSQNPRHKITKRGQNVTFRCDPISEHNRLYWYRQTLGQGPEFLTYFQNEAQLEKSRLLSDRFSAERPKGSFSTLEIQRTEQGDSAMYLCASQGENEQFFGPGTRLTVL.